A single sample gave rise to the 9 T cell receptor beta chains below, sequenced in a study of control samples from healthy donors and cancer patients. Assay used: immunoSEQ multiplex PCR; TCRdb lists only in-frame clones, some missing. The sample has under 90,000 clones, 85% to 95% seen once. Material for sequencing was blood. These receptors originate from a woman aged 60-75 years in good health.

V usage is TRBV28 and J usage is TRBJ1-2; perhaps TRBD1 as D (5 bases). This CDR3 region has 16 residues. Germline V gene lookup returns CDR1 MDHEN and CDR2 SYDVKM. V was cut by 3 bases and J by 2 bases, with 16 bases left in between. This CDR3 is CASSFALGTTNYGYTF. As DNA, the CDR3 is TGTGCCAGCAGTTTCGCCCTTGGGACCACGAACTATGGCTACACCTTC.

The rearrangement uses TRBV28 and TRBJ1-5; 7 bases align to TRBD1. Germline loops: CDR1 MDHEN, CDR2 SYDVKM. The CDR3 is 13 amino acids. The J segment lost 5 bases and the V segment lost 7 bases, leaving 5 bases of the junction unmatched. As DNA, the CDR3 is TGTGCCAGCACCGGTGACAGGGATCAGCCCCAGCATTTT. Translating gives CASTGDRDQPQHF.

The chain links TRBV5-1 to TRBJ1-5, with D tentatively TRBD1 (5 bases). V lost 4 bases to trimming and J lost 0 bases, with 11 bases between them. The CDR3 is made up of 15 amino acids. Germline-derived CDR1 and CDR2 are SGHRS and YFSETQ. The CDR3: CASSPGPDSNQPQHF. CDR3 DNA sequence: TGCGCCAGCAGCCCAGGGCCGGATAGCAATCAGCCCCAGCATTTT.

V and J are TRBV5-1 and TRBJ1-4, with D perhaps matching TRBD1 (5 bases). Germline assignment: CDR1 SGHRS and CDR2 YFSETQ. The CDR3 loop spans 16 amino acids. Trimming left V 5 bases short and J 8 bases short, with 22 bases between. Here the CDR3 reads CASRPRGGRGEEKLFF. CDR3 in DNA: TGCGCCAGCAGGCCCCGGGGTGGAAGGGGAGAGGAAAAACTGTTTTTT.

This chain joins TRBV5-6 and TRBJ2-6; D not certain. In germline, CDR1 is SGHDT, CDR2 YYEEEE. This CDR3 comprises 15 residues. V shed 0 bases and J shed 0 bases, with 4 bases lying between them. CDR3 loop: CASSLVRSGANVLTF. The DNA for the CDR3 is TGTGCCAGCAGCTTGGTTCGCTCTGGGGCCAACGTCCTGACTTTC. Filled out from reference TRBV5-6 and TRBJ2-6, the complete variable domain reads DAGVTQSPTHLIKTRGQQVTLRCSPKSGHDTVSWYQQALGQGPQFIFQYYEEEERQRGNFPDRFSGHQFPNYSSELNVNALLLGDSALYLCASSLVRSGANVLTFGAGSRLTVL.

J is TRBJ1-2 and V is TRBV7-9; D is uncertain. The CDR3 sequence is 13 residues long. Germline CDR1 and CDR2: SEHNR and FQNEAQ (reference sequence). V was cut by 4 bases and J by 4 bases, with 10 bases left in between. The CDR3: CASSSDTVYGYTF. CDR3 nucleotide sequence: TGTGCCAGCAGCTCAGACACAGTCTATGGCTACACCTTC.

This chain uses TRBV5-1 with TRBJ1-6; TRBD1 might be the D (5 bases). V gave up 0 bases and J gave up 5 bases, with 6 bases separating them. Germline CDR1 SGHRS, CDR2 YFSETQ. The CDR3 is made up of 14 amino acids. The CDR3 nucleotides read TGCGCCAGCAGCTTGGACAGGAATAATTCACCCCTCCACTTT. It translates to CASSLDRNNSPLHF. Full variable domain (remainder filled in from reference TRBV5-1 and TRBJ1-6): KAGVTQTPRYLIKTRGQQVTLSCSPISGHRSVSWYQQTPGQGLQFLFEYFSETQRNKGNFPGRFSGRQFSNSRSEMNVSTLELGDSALYLCASSLDRNNSPLHFGNGTRLTVT.

This chain uses TRBV3-1 (or the pseudogene TRBV3-2) with TRBJ1-2; D is perhaps TRBD1 (6 bases). The CDR3 is 16 amino acids. Germline values: CDR1 LGHDT, CDR2 YNNKEL (reference sequence). The ends were cut back, 0 bases at V and 1 base at J, with 12 bases in the middle. CDR3 region: CASSQDLGGYNYGYTF. DNA of the CDR3: TGTGCCAGCAGCCAAGATCTGGGGGGCTATAACTATGGCTACACCTTC.

The CDR3 DNA sequence: TGTGCCAGCAGCTTAGGCCATGGGACTAGCGACACCGGGGAGCTGTTTTTT. This translates into CASSLGHGTSDTGELFF. This chain connects TRBV13 to TRBJ2-2; 10 bases map to TRBD2. Per the germline V gene, CDR1 is PRHDT and CDR2 is FYEKMQ (reference sequence). The CDR3 consists of 17 residues. J lost 3 bases, V lost 0 bases, and 4 bases had no gene match.